A selection of T cell receptor beta chains follows, all from one sample in a study of CD8 T cells in ankylosing spondylitis. TCRdb analysed the 5' RACE reads with MiXCR anew, one entry per CDR3 protein. The table has approximately 240,000 distinct CDR3 sequences, approximately 24% seen once. The sample was blood, either unsorted or a sorted T cell fraction (not recorded which). The receptor source for this set is a male donor with ankylosing spondylitis or in good health (not recorded which). CDR3s include the opening cysteine and the closing phenylalanine or tryptophan. Each record gives: D gene, V gene, clone size, J gene, CDR3 DNA, CDR3 protein. D genes are given only for firm matches. Size values are once, few and many counts, or a class for expanded clones, and some rows have none.

.	TRBV29-1	many	TRBJ2-1	TGCAGCGTGGGCGACGGCCTCAATGAGCAGTTCTTC	CSVGDGLNEQFF
.	TRBV5-1	.	TRBJ2-1	TGCGCCAGCAGCCAGACCCTCCTCAATGAGCAGTTCTTC	CASSQTLLNEQFF
TRBD2	TRBV20-1	many	TRBJ2-1	TGCAGTGCTCTCCATAGCGGGGGGGTGCAGTTCTTC	CSALHSGGVQFF
.	TRBV10-3	many	TRBJ1-5	TGTGCCATCAGCGGGGACGGCAATCAGCCCCAGCATTTT	CAISGDGNQPQHF
TRBD1	TRBV29-1	many	TRBJ1-5	TGCAGCGTCATAGGGGCAGGGGGCGGCAATCAGCCCCAGCATTTT	CSVIGAGGGNQPQHF
.	TRBV6-4	many	TRBJ1-2	TGTGCCAGCAGCGACAGCTATGGCTACACCTTC	CASSDSYGYTF
TRBD1	TRBV7-9	.	TRBJ2-5	TGTGCCAGCAGACAAGGGACAGCCCAAGAGACCCAGTACTTC	CASRQGTAQETQYF
.	TRBV28	many	TRBJ2-3	TGTGCCAGCAGTTCCTCTTGGGGGTCCTATCGGGATACGCAGTATTTT	CASSSSWGSYRDTQYF
TRBD1	TRBV20-1	.	TRBJ2-6	TGCAGTGCTAGAGTCCAGGGGGCGTCTGGGGCCAACGTCCTGACTTTC	CSARVQGASGANVLTF
.	TRBV24-1	.	TRBJ2-3	TGTGCCACCAGTGATTTCAGGGCTGGCACAGATACGCAGTATTTT	CATSDFRAGTDTQYF
TRBD1	TRBV20-1	few	TRBJ2-7	TGCAGTGCTAGAAACCGGGACAGTTGGTACGAGCAGTACTTC	CSARNRDSWYEQYF
.	TRBV20-1	once	TRBJ2-5	TGCAGTGCTAGACCCGAGGGCAGGGGACTTGGAGAGACCCAGTACTTC	CSARPEGRGLGETQYF
.	TRBV6-5	.	TRBJ2-5	TGTGCCAGCAGGGACGGGGACGGGACCCAGTACTTC	CASRDGDGTQYF
.	TRBV6-5	many	TRBJ2-1	TGTGCCAGCATCGAGAACAATGAGCAGTTCTTC	CASIENNEQFF
.	TRBV20-1	few	TRBJ2-1	TGCAGTGCTAGAGGGGGGCCCGACCTTGGGGGTGAGCAGTTCTTC	CSARGGPDLGGEQFF
.	TRBV29-1	many	TRBJ2-7	TGCAGCGTTGGTGACCTGAACTACGAGCAGTACTTC	CSVGDLNYEQYF
.	TRBV20-1	few	TRBJ2-5	TGCAGTGCTAGATACCGCAGGGGCCTGCGGGAGACCCAGTACTTC	CSARYRRGLRETQYF
TRBD1	TRBV29-1	many	TRBJ2-7	TGCAGCGTTAGGGACAGTCCCTCCTACGAGCAGTACTTC	CSVRDSPSYEQYF
TRBD1	TRBV6-1	many	TRBJ2-1	TGTGCCAGCAGTGGGGCCGGGACAGATTTTTCCGGTGAGCAGTTCTTC	CASSGAGTDFSGEQFF
TRBD1	TRBV12-3/TRBV12-4	.	TRBJ2-5	TGTGCCAGCAGTGCGACAGGGGGCGAGGAGACCCAGTACTTC	CASSATGGEETQYF
TRBD2	TRBV20-1	.	TRBJ2-3	TGCAGTGCTAGAGCCAGTAGCGGGGGGAGCACCGATACGCAGTATTTT	CSARASSGGSTDTQYF
TRBD1	TRBV5-1	.	TRBJ2-6	TGCGCCAGCAGCTCCTTATCAGGGGGCCTTTACCCTGGGGCCAACGTCCTGACTTTC	CASSSLSGGLYPGANVLTF
TRBD1	TRBV20-1	few	TRBJ2-5	TGCAGTGCCGCGCGATCAGGGGGAGAGACCCAGTACTTC	CSAARSGGETQYF
TRBD2	TRBV6-5	.	TRBJ2-1	TGTGCCAGCAGTTACTCGGTGGAGCGGGGGGGCTCGGTTGAGCAGTTCTTC	CASSYSVERGGSVEQFF
.	TRBV10-3	.	TRBJ1-5	TGTGCCATCACCCCGGACCGAGATCAGCCCCAGCATTTT	CAITPDRDQPQHF
TRBD1	TRBV10-3	few	TRBJ2-7	TGTGCCGTGGGGACAGGGGGCAAAGAGCAGTACTTC	CAVGTGGKEQYF
.	TRBV7-8	many	TRBJ2-1	TGTGCCAGCAGCCCAGCCCCCACTAATCAGTTCTTC	CASSPAPTNQFF
.	TRBV24-1	.	TRBJ2-2	TGTGCCACCATGGGACCGAACACCGGGGAGCTGTTTTTT	CATMGPNTGELFF
.	TRBV20-1	.	TRBJ2-3	TGCAGTGCTAGTGGTGAGGGGCCAGGCACAGATACGCAGTATTTT	CSASGEGPGTDTQYF
.	TRBV20-1	few	TRBJ2-7	TGCAGTGTTCCCACCCTAGGCGAGCAGTACTTC	CSVPTLGEQYF
.	TRBV4-1	once	TRBJ2-1	TGCGCCAGCAGCCGAACGCGGGGATCAAGGCCCTATGAGCAGTTCTTC	CASSRTRGSRPYEQFF
.	TRBV24-1	many	TRBJ2-1	TGTGCCACCAGTGATTTGGGCAGTACCTACAATGAGCAGTTCTTC	CATSDLGSTYNEQFF
TRBD2	TRBV6-1	.	TRBJ2-2	TGTGCCAGCATGAGTAGCGGGGGGGGGTCCGGGGAGCTGTTTTTT	CASMSSGGGSGELFF
.	TRBV24-1	.	TRBJ2-5	TGTGCCACCAGTGATGCGGGACCATCGGACGTCGAGACCCAGTACTTC	CATSDAGPSDVETQYF
.	TRBV20-1	many	TRBJ2-3	TGCAGTGCCCCCCACGGAATCACAGATACGCAGTATTTT	CSAPHGITDTQYF
TRBD2	TRBV20-1	few	TRBJ2-7	TGCAGTGCTCAATGGCGGGGGGGAACCTACGAGCAGTACTTC	CSAQWRGGTYEQYF
TRBD1	TRBV20-1	few	TRBJ2-7	TGCAGTGCTAGAGGGCCTTCGGGACAGTCCTACGAGCAGTACTTC	CSARGPSGQSYEQYF
TRBD1	TRBV27	few	TRBJ1-1	TGTGCCAGCAGTTTATCAGGGCGAGGAGGGGGCCTTACCGCTGAAGCTTTCTTT	CASSLSGRGGGLTAEAFF
.	TRBV5-1	.	TRBJ2-3	TGCGCCAGCAGCTTAGTGCTGACAGATACGCAGTATTTT	CASSLVLTDTQYF
.	TRBV12-5	.	TRBJ2-1	TGTGCTAGTGGTTTGGGTAGAGGCAATGAGCAGTTCTTC	CASGLGRGNEQFF
TRBD1	TRBV20-1	.	TRBJ2-5	TGCAGTGCTGCCGGGACAGGGGGCGCGGGTAGTCAAGAGACCCAGTACTTC	CSAAGTGGAGSQETQYF
.	TRBV29-1	many	TRBJ2-6	TGCAGCGTTGCCGGGGCAATTTCTGGGGCCAACGTCCTGACTTTC	CSVAGAISGANVLTF
.	TRBV12-3/TRBV12-4	.	TRBJ2-7	TGTGCCAGCAGTTACGACAGGCTCTACGAGCAGTACTTC	CASSYDRLYEQYF
.	TRBV6-6	few	TRBJ2-3	TGTGCCAGCAGTTCTTGGGGCACAGATACGCAGTATTTT	CASSSWGTDTQYF
TRBD2	TRBV20-1	many	TRBJ2-7	TGCAGTGCTAGACTAGCGGGGGCCTACGAGCAGTACTTC	CSARLAGAYEQYF
.	TRBV3-1	.	TRBJ1-1	TGTGCCAGCAGCCAGCGATTAGCTAGTGAAGCTTTCTTT	CASSQRLASEAFF
.	TRBV6-1	few	TRBJ2-7	TGTGCCAGCAGGGATTGGGGAGCCTCCTACGAGCAGTACTTC	CASRDWGASYEQYF
.	TRBV12-3/TRBV12-4	many	TRBJ1-2	TGTGCCAGCACCACGGGGTTCGGTCGGGCCGATGGCTACACCTTC	CASTTGFGRADGYTF
TRBD1	TRBV20-1	.	TRBJ1-5	TGCAGTGCTACCGGGACAGATAGAAATCAGCCCCAGCATTTT	CSATGTDRNQPQHF
.	TRBV5-1	.	TRBJ1-1	TGCGCCAGCACTCCCACAGGAGCGGACACTGAAGCTTTCTTT	CASTPTGADTEAFF
.	TRBV12-3/TRBV12-4	many	TRBJ2-3	TGTGCCAGCAGTTTAGATAAGCAGTATTTT	CASSLDKQYF
.	TRBV20-1	many	TRBJ1-1	TGCAGTGCTAGATGGGGACTGAACACTGAAGCTTTCTTT	CSARWGLNTEAFF
.	TRBV7-9	few	TRBJ2-3	TGTGCCAGCAGCTTAAGGCGTAGCACAGATACGCAGTATTTT	CASSLRRSTDTQYF
.	TRBV3-1	.	TRBJ2-7	TGTGCCAGCAGCGCCCAGACAGGTTTAGATGAGCAGTACTTC	CASSAQTGLDEQYF
TRBD1	TRBV20-1	.	TRBJ2-5	TGCAGTGCTAGGAAACCAGGGGGCGGAGAGACCCAGTACTTC	CSARKPGGGETQYF
TRBD1	TRBV20-1	many	TRBJ1-4	TGCAGTGCCAACTACAGGGGGCAAGAAAAACTGTTTTTT	CSANYRGQEKLFF
.	TRBV12-3/TRBV12-4	few	TRBJ1-5	TGTGCCAGCAGTTTAGGCGGGATTCAGCCCCAGCATTTT	CASSLGGIQPQHF
.	TRBV5-1	many	TRBJ2-5	TGCGCCAGCAGCTTGATGGCAGCCGAACCCCAAGAGACCCAGTACTTC	CASSLMAAEPQETQYF
TRBD2	TRBV4-2	many	TRBJ2-5	TGTGCCAGCAGCCAAGGAGAACTAGCGGGGGGGCCCGGGGAGACCCAGTACTTC	CASSQGELAGGPGETQYF